These 22 T cell receptor beta chains were sequenced from one sample in a study of blood T cell repertoires in COVID-19. The repertoire was sequenced with immunoSEQ multiplex PCR; TCRdb's copy has only in-frame clones and lacks some. In the table there are tens of thousands of clones, about 90% of which are singletons. Sequencing input: peripheral blood. Every receptor here comes from a man older than 75 with acute or convalescent COVID-19.

V is TRBV2 and J is TRBJ2-1; 15 bases map to TRBD2. CDR1 SNHLY and CDR2 FYNNEI come from the germline V gene. The junction had 5 bases not matched to a gene; V was cut back by 5 bases and J by 6 bases. This CDR3 has 16 amino acids. CDR3: CASSSGLAGGANEQFF. In DNA form, the CDR3 reads TGTGCCAGCAGTTCCGGACTAGCGGGGGGGGCCAATGAGCAGTTCTTC.

This clone was recorded only once. The chain employs TRBV9 and TRBJ2-7; D might be TRBD1 (5 bases). The V and J ends lost 2 bases and 2 bases respectively, with 11 bases between them. The CDR3 is made up of 14 amino acids. Per the germline V gene, CDR1 is SGDLS and CDR2 is YYNGEE. The CDR3 bases are TGTGCCAGCAGCGTCAAGGACAACCCCTACGAGCAGTACTTC. The encoded protein is CASSVKDNPYEQYF. The whole variable domain, filled in from reference TRBV9 and TRBJ2-7, reads DSGVTQTPKHLITATGQRVTLRCSPRSGDLSVYWYQQSLDQGLQFLIQYYNGEERAKGNILERFSAQQFPDLHSELNLSSLELGDSALYFCASSVKDNPYEQYFGPGTRLTVT.

This clone occurred once. The chain links TRBV3-1 (or the pseudogene TRBV3-2) to TRBJ1-1, with 7 bases fitting TRBD1. Germline CDR1 and CDR2: LGHDT and YNNKEL (reference sequence). J gave up 5 bases and V 5 bases, and 11 bases lay outside the gene matches. CDR3 length: 15 residues. CDR3 loop: CASSKNDRAGTEAFF. CDR3 sequence (DNA): TGTGCCAGCAGCAAAAATGACAGGGCCGGGACTGAAGCTTTCTTT.

The rearrangement joins TRBV7-9 to TRBJ1-5; D is perhaps TRBD1 (5 bases). CDR1 is SEHNR, CDR2 FQNEAQ, per germline (reference sequence). V lost 5 bases and J lost 6, with 11 bases in between. The CDR3 is made up of 13 amino acids. The CDR3 region has the DNA TGTGCCAGCAGCCAGGGCGGCGCTCAGCCCCAGCATTTT. Translating gives CASSQGGAQPQHF.

CDR3 residues: CASSADQGVTQYF. The CDR3 nucleotides read TGCGCCAGCAGCGCCGACCAGGGGGTTACGCAGTATTTT. The rearrangement uses TRBV10-1 and TRBJ2-3, with 7 nucleotides matching TRBD1. The germline CDR1 and CDR2 sequences are WNHNN and SYGVQD (reference sequence). The CDR3 contains 13 residues. Trimming took 6 bases from V and 8 from J; bases not matched to a gene: 8.

V gene TRBV7-8 combines with J gene TRBJ2-1; D is undetermined. The germline V gene encodes CDR1 SGHVS and CDR2 FQNEAQ. V was clipped by 4 bases and J by 8 bases, with 6 bases between them. The CDR3 is made up of 11 amino acids. CDR3 loop: CASSYGYEQFF. The CDR3 DNA reads TGTGCCAGCAGCTACGGTTATGAGCAGTTCTTC.

This chain connects TRBV7-2 to TRBJ2-7, with TRBD2 identical over 8 bases. Germline CDR1 reads SGHTA; CDR2 reads FQGNSA. The CDR3 loop spans 14 amino acids. V lost 5 bases to trimming and J lost 3 bases; unmatched junction nucleotides: 6. For the CDR3, the DNA is TGTGCCAGCAGCCGTAGCGGGGCGATCTACGAGCAGTACTTC. This translates into CASSRSGAIYEQYF.

This chain joins TRBV6-1 and TRBJ2-7, with 8 bases aligning to TRBD1. In germline, CDR1 is MNHNS, CDR2 SASEGT. The CDR3 has 14 residues. After removal of 1 base from V and 4 bases from J, the junction contained 3 bases not matched to a gene. The CDR3 is CASSEDRGKYEQYF. The CDR3 bases are TGTGCCAGCAGTGAAGACAGGGGGAAATACGAGCAGTACTTC.

This sequence joins TRBV13 and TRBJ2-7; D unresolved. This CDR3 is 12 amino acids long. With 3 bases removed from V and 3 bases from J, the gap between germline ends came to 6 bases. Germline assignment: CDR1 PRHDT and CDR2 FYEKMQ (reference sequence). The CDR3 DNA sequence: TGTGCCAGCAGCTTCCCGGGCTACGAGCAGTACTTC. This encodes CASSFPGYEQYF. Full variable domain (missing parts from reference TRBV13 and TRBJ2-7): AAGVIQSPRHLIKEKRETATLKCYPIPRHDTVYWYQQGPGQDPQFLISFYEKMQSDKGSIPDRFSAQQFSDYHSELNMSSLELGDSALYFCASSFPGYEQYFGPGTRLTVT.

This clone was seen a handful of times. V usage is TRBV6-5 and J usage is TRBJ1-4; D is ambiguous. The CDR3 covers 14 residues. CDR1 and CDR2 from the germline V gene are MNHEY and SVGAGI. V lost 2 bases, J lost 4 bases, and 8 bases lay in between. The CDR3 is CASSYGQHNEKLFF. In DNA form, the CDR3 reads TGTGCCAGCAGTTACGGGCAGCATAATGAAAAACTGTTTTTT.

CDR3 in DNA: TGTGCCAGCAGTTTATTTCGGCCAGGGGGGATTGGGAACACTGAAGCTTTCTTT. It is translated as CASSLFRPGGIGNTEAFF. The chain has TRBV27 and TRBJ1-1; 7 bases match TRBD1. The CDR3 is 18 amino acids. Germline loops: CDR1 MNHEY, CDR2 SMNVEV (reference sequence). The J segment lost 1 base and the V segment lost 1 base, leaving 12 bases of the junction unmatched.

The chain recombines TRBV7-6 with TRBJ2-7; 9 positions match TRBD2. This CDR3 region has 18 residues. Germline V gene lookup returns CDR1 SGHVS and CDR2 FNYEAQ. The trim removed 1 base at V and 2 bases at J, leaving 12 bases unmatched. CDR3 protein: CASSLGASPSGDPYEQYF. CDR3 sequence (DNA): TGTGCCAGCAGCTTAGGGGCGTCGCCTAGCGGGGACCCCTACGAGCAGTACTTC.

The V call is TRBV9, the J call TRBJ1-1; the D gene is possibly TRBD1 (6 bases). There are 18 residues in the CDR3. The V and J ends lost 0 bases and 7 bases respectively, with 25 bases between them. Germline loops: CDR1 SGDLS, CDR2 YYNGEE. The chain's CDR3 is CASSVDRGVPTGKGEAFF. The CDR3 region has the DNA TGTGCCAGCAGCGTAGATCGGGGGGTACCGACAGGTAAAGGTGAAGCTTTCTTT.

The V call is TRBV18, the J call TRBJ1-2; 10 bases match TRBD1. Germline loops: CDR1 KGHSH, CDR2 LQKENI. The CDR3 consists of 15 residues. After removal of 3 bases from V and 6 bases from J, the junction contained 7 bases not matched to a gene. As DNA, the CDR3 is TGTGCCAGCTCACCGAAGCGACAGGGGGCGGATGGCTACACCTTC. This encodes CASSPKRQGADGYTF.

The rearrangement links TRBV3-1 (or the pseudogene TRBV3-2) to TRBJ2-7; 9 positions match TRBD2. The V segment lost 3 bases and the J segment 3 bases; nucleotides outside the gene matches: 3. CDR1 is LGHDT, CDR2 YNNKEL, per germline (reference sequence). CDR3 length: 14 amino acids. The CDR3 here is CASSQGRGGYEQYF. The CDR3 DNA is TGTGCCAGCAGCCAGGGGCGGGGGGGCTACGAGCAGTACTTC.

The V and J genes are TRBV9 and TRBJ2-1; possible D gene TRBD1, 6 bases. CDR1 is SGDLS, CDR2 YYNGEE, per germline. V gave up 1 base and J gave up 1 base, with 12 bases separating them. The CDR3 covers 16 residues. The CDR3 DNA reads TGTGCCAGCAGCGTATTCTCCACAGGGTCCTACAATGAGCAGTTCTTC. This codes for CASSVFSTGSYNEQFF.

The chain recombines TRBV6-5 with TRBJ1-4; 11 bases are a match to TRBD1. The V and J ends lost 6 bases and 7 bases, in that order; junction bases with no gene match: 4. CDR1 and CDR2 from the germline V gene are MNHEY and SVGAGI. This CDR3 has 14 residues. CDR3 in amino acids: CASRPDRGLEKLFF. The CDR3 nucleotides are TGTGCCAGCAGACCGGACAGGGGGCTTGAAAAACTGTTTTTT.

V is TRBV5-1 and J is TRBJ2-7; 8 bases agree with TRBD2. After removal of 4 bases from V and 1 base from J, the junction contained 10 bases not matched to a gene. Germline V lookup: CDR1 SGHRS, CDR2 YFSETQ. The CDR3 runs to 16 residues. The CDR3: CASSGSGGQGSYEQYF. In DNA, the CDR3 is TGCGCCAGCAGCGGCTCGGGGGGGCAGGGGTCCTACGAGCAGTACTTC.

With respect to this clone: Other DNA sequences of this sample code for an identical CDR3. This rearrangement joins TRBV30 to TRBJ1-5; tentative D call: TRBD1 (5 bases). Trimming cost V 0 bases and J 4 bases, with 7 bases left between them. The germline V gene encodes CDR1 GTSNPN and CDR2 SVGIG (reference sequence). The CDR3 has 13 residues. The chain's CDR3 is CAWSVRGNQPQHF. CDR3 bases: TGTGCCTGGAGTGTAAGGGGTAATCAGCCCCAGCATTTT.

The gene calls are TRBV7-2 and TRBJ2-3; 7 bases line up with TRBD1. The germline CDR1 and CDR2 sequences are SGHTA and FQGNSA. The CDR3 length is 16 residues. With V trimmed by 4 bases and J by 4 bases, 11 bases remained unmatched. CDR3 loop: CASSYLSGGRPDTQYF. The CDR3 DNA is TGTGCCAGCAGCTACCTCTCAGGGGGTAGACCAGATACGCAGTATTTT.

The chain links TRBV28 to TRBJ2-3; TRBD1 agrees at 7 bases. This CDR3 contains 16 residues. Germline lookup yields CDR1 MDHEN and CDR2 SYDVKM. Losses at the gene ends were 2 bases for V and 3 bases for J; bases not matched to a gene: 8. The chain's CDR3 is CASSLGLGRGTDTQYF. The CDR3, as DNA: TGTGCCAGCAGTTTAGGCCTGGGCAGGGGGACAGATACGCAGTATTTT.

This chain uses TRBV11-2 with TRBJ1-1, with a tentative D call TRBD1 (6 bases). V was pared by 5 bases and J by 3 bases, with 10 bases between. The CDR3 consists of 13 residues. Germline-derived CDR1 and CDR2 are SGHAT and FQNNGV. The CDR3 DNA is TGTGCCAGCAGCCCAGCAGGGGACACTGAAGCTTTCTTT. As protein: CASSPAGDTEAFF.